Only a few counts were recorded for the clone carrying this T cell receptor beta chain. The antigen is unknown. PCR amplification relied on 60 Vbeta primers (plus 13 Jbeta primers). Repertoires were generated with immunoSEQ multiplex PCR, while TCRdb's copy carries only in-frame clones and drops some. The table records approximately 200,000 clones, 70% to 75% of them present only once. At collection, donors were nominally healthy, but unrecorded immune exposures were probable. This CDR3 has 14 amino acids. V lost 0 bases and J 2 bases, leaving 6 bases between the germline ends. CDR1 and CDR2 from the germline V gene are SGHRS and YFSETQ. This sample was included in a study of cytomegalovirus exposure and HLA in healthy donors. Study-wide points: Later analysis associated a missense DCLRE1C variant with TCR beta V- and J-gene trimming.

The clonotype comes from a woman aged 30 to 39 in good health and CMV-seropositive. Sequenced: PBMCs. The rearrangement links TRBV5-1 to TRBJ2-1; D remains ambiguous. CDR3 residues: CASSLDNAYNEQFF. In nucleotides, the CDR3 is TGCGCCAGCAGCTTGGATAATGCCTACAATGAGCAGTTCTTC. The full variable domain, rest sourced from reference TRBV5-1 and TRBJ2-1, is KAGVTQTPRYLIKTRGQQVTLSCSPISGHRSVSWYQQTPGQGLQFLFEYFSETQRNKGNFPGRFSGRQFSNSRSEMNVSTLELGDSALYLCASSLDNAYNEQFFGPGTRLTVL.